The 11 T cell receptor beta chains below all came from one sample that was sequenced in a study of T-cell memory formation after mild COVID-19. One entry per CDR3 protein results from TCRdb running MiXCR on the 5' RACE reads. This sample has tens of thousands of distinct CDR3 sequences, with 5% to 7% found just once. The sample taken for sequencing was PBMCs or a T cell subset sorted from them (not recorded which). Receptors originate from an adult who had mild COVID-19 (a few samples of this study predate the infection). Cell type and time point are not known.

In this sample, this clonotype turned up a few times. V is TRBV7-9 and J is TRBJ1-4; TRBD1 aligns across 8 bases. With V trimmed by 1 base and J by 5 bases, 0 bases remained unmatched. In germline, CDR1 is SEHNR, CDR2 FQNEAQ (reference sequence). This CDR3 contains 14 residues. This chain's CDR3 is CASSLGQGNEKLFF. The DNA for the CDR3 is TGTGCCAGCAGCTTAGGACAGGGGAATGAAAAACTGTTTTTT.

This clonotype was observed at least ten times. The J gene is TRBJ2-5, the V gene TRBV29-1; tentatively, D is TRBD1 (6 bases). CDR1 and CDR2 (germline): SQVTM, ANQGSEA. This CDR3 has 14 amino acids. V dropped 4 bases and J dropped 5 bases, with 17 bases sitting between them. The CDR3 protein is CSVGGSGAGETQYF. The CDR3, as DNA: TGCAGCGTTGGGGGGTCAGGGGCTGGGGAGACCCAGTACTTC.

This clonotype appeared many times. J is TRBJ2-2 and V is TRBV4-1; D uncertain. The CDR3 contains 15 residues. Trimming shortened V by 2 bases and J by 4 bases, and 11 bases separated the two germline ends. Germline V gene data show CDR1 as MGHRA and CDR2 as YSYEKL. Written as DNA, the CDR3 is TGCGCCAGCAGCCAAAAAACTGCTTCCACCGGGGAGCTGTTTTTT. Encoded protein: CASSQKTASTGELFF.

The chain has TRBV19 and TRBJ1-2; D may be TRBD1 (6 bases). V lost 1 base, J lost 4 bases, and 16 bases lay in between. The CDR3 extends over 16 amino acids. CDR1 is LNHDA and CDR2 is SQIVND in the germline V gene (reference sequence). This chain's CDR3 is CASSIGRTVGFYGYTF. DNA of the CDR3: TGTGCCAGTAGTATAGGGCGGACAGTAGGATTCTATGGCTACACCTTC.

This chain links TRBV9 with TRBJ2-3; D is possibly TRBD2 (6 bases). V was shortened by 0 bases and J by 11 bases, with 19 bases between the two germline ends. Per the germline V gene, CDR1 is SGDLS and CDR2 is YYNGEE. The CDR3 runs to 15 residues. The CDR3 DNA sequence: TGTGCCAGCAGCGTAGCTGGGACTCCTCTAGGTGAGCAGTATTTT. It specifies CASSVAGTPLGEQYF. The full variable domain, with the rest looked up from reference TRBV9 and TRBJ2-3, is DSGVTQTPKHLITATGQRVTLRCSPRSGDLSVYWYQQSLDQGLQFLIQYYNGEERAKGNILERFSAQQFPDLHSELNLSSLELGDSALYFCASSVAGTPLGEQYFGPGTRLTVL.

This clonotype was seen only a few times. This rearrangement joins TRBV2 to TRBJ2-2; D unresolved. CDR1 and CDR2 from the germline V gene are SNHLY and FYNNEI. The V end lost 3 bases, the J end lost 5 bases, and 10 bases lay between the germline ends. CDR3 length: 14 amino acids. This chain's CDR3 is CASSDRQRTGELFF. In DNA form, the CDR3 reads TGTGCCAGCAGTGATCGGCAGCGTACCGGGGAGCTGTTTTTT. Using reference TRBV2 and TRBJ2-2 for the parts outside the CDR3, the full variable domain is EPEVTQTPSHQVTQMGQEVILRCVPISNHLYFYWYRQILGQKVEFLVSFYNNEISEKSEIFDDQFSVERPDGSNFTLKIRSTKLEDSAMYFCASSDRQRTGELFFGEGSRLTVL.

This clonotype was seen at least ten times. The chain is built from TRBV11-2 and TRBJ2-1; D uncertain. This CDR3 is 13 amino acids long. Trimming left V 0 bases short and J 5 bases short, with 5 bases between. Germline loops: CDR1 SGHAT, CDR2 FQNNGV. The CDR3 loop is CASSLDGNNEQFF. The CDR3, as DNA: TGTGCCAGCAGCTTAGATGGGAACAATGAGCAGTTCTTC.

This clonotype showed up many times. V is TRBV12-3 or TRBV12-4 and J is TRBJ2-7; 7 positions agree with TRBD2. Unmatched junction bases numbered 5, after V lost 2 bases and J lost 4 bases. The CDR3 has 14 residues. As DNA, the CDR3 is TGTGCCAGCAGTTTACGGACGGGGGGATACGAGCAGTACTTC. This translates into CASSLRTGGYEQYF.

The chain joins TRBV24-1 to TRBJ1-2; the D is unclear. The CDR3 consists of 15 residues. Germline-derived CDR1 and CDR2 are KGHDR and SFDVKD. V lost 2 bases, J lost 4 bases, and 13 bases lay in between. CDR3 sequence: CATSDSATLSYGYTF. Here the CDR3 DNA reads TGTGCCACCAGTGATTCAGCGACACTTTCCTATGGCTACACCTTC.

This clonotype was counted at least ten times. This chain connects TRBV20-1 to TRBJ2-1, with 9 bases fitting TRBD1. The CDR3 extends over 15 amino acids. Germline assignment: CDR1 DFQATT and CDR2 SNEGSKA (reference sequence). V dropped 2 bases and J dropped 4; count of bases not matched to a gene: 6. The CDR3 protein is CSARRRDRVYNEQFF. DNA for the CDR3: TGCAGTGCTAGACGACGGGACAGGGTATACAATGAGCAGTTCTTC.

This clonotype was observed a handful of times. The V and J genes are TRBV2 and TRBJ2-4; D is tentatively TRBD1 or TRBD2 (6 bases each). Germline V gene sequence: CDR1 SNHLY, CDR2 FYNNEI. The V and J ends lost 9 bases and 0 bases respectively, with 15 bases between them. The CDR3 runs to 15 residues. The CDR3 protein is CASKMEGVAKNIQYF. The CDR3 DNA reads TGTGCCAGTAAGATGGAGGGGGTAGCCAAAAACATTCAGTACTTC.